The text below deals with one T cell receptor beta chain. The target antigen is unknown. Carried by the TCR beta cDNA libraries were unique molecular identifiers. When about 0.95 to 10 million T cells were used, they gave 500,000 or so cDNA molecules. MiXCR, applied by TCRdb to the PCR reads, yields one record per CDR3 protein. Found here are 650,000 to 850,000 distinct CDR3 sequences, around 42% of them singletons; the top ten hold 4.9%. The data are from a study of post-analysis software for immune sequencing data. Across the whole study: Recorded disease courses covered relapsing-remitting, secondary progressive and progressive-relapsing multiple sclerosis. Some patients had no subtype annotation. Study-level results: Compared with controls, patients showed significantly lower normalized Chao1 diversity. Analysis by F measure revealed that same-batch samples clustered strongly together. The study found TRBV5-6, TRBV5-1 and TRBV20-1 among a few TRBV segments more frequent in patients than controls.

CDR1 and CDR2 (germline): SEHNR, FQNEAQ (reference sequence). This CDR3 is 12 amino acids long. The source is a girl under 18 with multiple sclerosis. V is TRBV7-9 and J is TRBJ2-7, with D hard to call. The end of the DNA fits TRBJ2-5 better, so the J call may be wrong. Sequenced input: blood. CDR3 DNA sequence: TGTGCCAGCAGCCCCGTTTGGGAGACCCAGTACTTC. The encoded protein is CASSPVWETQYF.